This is a list of T cell receptor beta chains from one sample in a study of cytomegalovirus exposure and HLA in healthy donors. The assay was immunoSEQ multiplex PCR, and TCRdb's table has in-frame clones only and misses some. The top ten hold around 2.6% of the sample, which has under 150,000 clones, 70% to 85% seen once. The specimen was PBMCs. The receptors derive from a woman under 30 in good health and CMV-seronegative. Both conserved end residues are part of each CDR3. Fields, in order: J gene, clone size, V gene, D gene, CDR3 DNA, CDR3 protein. D genes are given only for firm matches. Size tells how often a clone was seen (once, few, many) or the class of an expanded clone, and some rows leave it out.

>TRBJ1-5|NA|TRBV28|NA
TGTGCCAGCAGCCGGGACACCTATAGCAATCAGCCCCAGCATTTT
CASSRDTYSNQPQHF
>TRBJ2-3|NA|TRBV6-5|NA
TGTGCCAGCAGCCGTACGGGGACACTTACGCAGTATTTT
CASSRTGTLTQYF
>TRBJ1-1|NA|TRBV6-4|NA
TGTGCCAGCAGTGACTTGGGGCTGGGCACTGAAGCTTTCTTT
CASSDLGLGTEAFF
>TRBJ1-1|NA|TRBV9|NA
TGTGCCAGCAGCGTAGGAGGGAGACCCGAACGCACTGAAGCTTTCTTT
CASSVGGRPERTEAFF
>TRBJ2-3|NA|TRBV5-6|NA
TGTGCCAGCTCGGGTAACACAGATACGCAGTATTTT
CASSGNTDTQYF
>TRBJ1-2|NA|TRBV4-3|NA
TGCGCCAGCAGCCAAGACGGGGGGATCTATGGCTACACCTTC
CASSQDGGIYGYTF
>TRBJ2-3|NA|TRBV7-2|NA
TGTGCCAGCAGCTTAAGCAGGGCCCCAGATACGCAGTATTTT
CASSLSRAPDTQYF
>TRBJ1-5|NA|TRBV5-4|NA
TGTGCCAGCAGCTGGGGACTAGGGGGTCAGCCCCAGCATTTT
CASSWGLGGQPQHF
>TRBJ1-1|NA|TRBV19|NA
TGTGCCAGTCGGCAAAACTCGGGACATCACTACACTGAAGCTTTCTTT
CASRQNSGHHYTEAFF
>TRBJ1-3|once|TRBV6-1|NA
TGTGCCAGCAGTGAAGCGTGGGCGGGGTACACCATATATTTT
CASSEAWAGYTIYF
>TRBJ1-1|NA|TRBV6-5|NA
TGTGCCAGCAGTAACGCGGGGGGGGCAGGTACTGAAGCTTTCTTT
CASSNAGGAGTEAFF
>TRBJ2-2|NA|TRBV6-1|NA
TGTGCCAGCAGTGACGGGCCAGGGGATTCCGGGGAGCTGTTTTTT
CASSDGPGDSGELFF
>TRBJ1-3|few|TRBV27|NA
TGTGCCAGCAGTTTAAGTGGCAGGCTCTTCTCTGGAAACACCATATATTTT
CASSLSGRLFSGNTIYF
>TRBJ1-3|NA|TRBV19|NA
TGTGCCAGTAGTATTATCGGTGCCTACTCTGGAAACACCATATATTTT
CASSIIGAYSGNTIYF
>TRBJ2-1|NA|TRBV7-9|TRBD1
TGTGCCATTTCCGGACAGGGCATTCCCAATGAGCAGTTCTTC
CAISGQGIPNEQFF
>TRBJ2-3|NA|TRBV5-4|TRBD2
TGTGCCAGCAGCGCGCCGGGACTAGCGGGGGGCCGCGCAGATACGCAGTATTTT
CASSAPGLAGGRADTQYF
>TRBJ2-7|NA|TRBV4-1|TRBD2
TGCGCCAGCAGCCAAGGAAAGCGGGAGGGGTTCTACGAGCAGTACTTC
CASSQGKREGFYEQYF
>TRBJ2-4|once|TRBV19|TRBD1
TGTGCCAGTATGTCCCCCGGACAGGAGAAAGCCAAAAACATTCAGTACTTC
CASMSPGQEKAKNIQYF
>TRBJ1-4|NA|TRBV9|NA
TGTGCCAGCAGCCAGGAGGGAGGAAAACTGTTTTTT
CASSQEGGKLFF
>TRBJ2-2|few|TRBV4-2|TRBD2
TGTGCCAGCAGCCCCCGGTGGGGCGGGGGGGGTGAGACCGGGGAGCTGTTTTTT
CASSPRWGGGGETGELFF
>TRBJ2-1|NA|TRBV7-9|NA
TGTGCCAGCAGGACAGGTGGAGGCGATGAGCAGTTCTTC
CASRTGGGDEQFF
>TRBJ2-7|NA|TRBV11-2|TRBD2
TGTGCCAGCAGCTTTCTAGCGGGAGACTACGAGCAGTACTTC
CASSFLAGDYEQYF
>TRBJ2-1|NA|TRBV21-1|NA
TGTGCCAGCAGCAAGAGCTTAGCGGAGTGGGTGGGGAATGAGCAGTTCTTC
CASSKSLAEWVGNEQFF
>TRBJ2-2|NA|TRBV19|NA
TGTGCCAGTAGTCCCTGGAGTAGCGGAAACACCGGGGAGCTGTTTTTT
CASSPWSSGNTGELFF
>TRBJ1-1|NA|TRBV14|NA
TGTGCCAGCAGCAAAACAGGCACTGAAGCTTTCTTT
CASSKTGTEAFF
>TRBJ1-2|NA|TRBV6-1|TRBD1
TGTGCCAGCAGACCCGCCCCGGACAGGATCTCCCATTCCTTC
CASRPAPDRISHSF
>TRBJ2-5|once|TRBV7-9|NA
TGTGCCAGCACCACCATTTTGGAGTGGGAGACCCAGTACTTC
CASTTILEWETQYF
>TRBJ1-1|NA|TRBV19|NA
TGTGCCAGTAGTACTCGGGGAGACGAAGCTTTCTTT
CASSTRGDEAFF
>TRBJ1-5|many|TRBV28|NA
TGTGCCAGCAGTCCCTACAGTAGCAATCAGCCCCAGCATTTT
CASSPYSSNQPQHF
>TRBJ2-1|NA|TRBV28|NA
TGTGCCAGCAAAGGAGCGGTAAAAAGGAATGAGCAGTTCTTC
CASKGAVKRNEQFF
>TRBJ1-5|NA|TRBV10-2|TRBD1
TGCGCCAGCAGTGAGACAGGGGGAGGCAATCAGCCCCAGCATTTT
CASSETGGGNQPQHF
>TRBJ1-5|NA|TRBV28|NA
TGTGCCAGCCTGGGCCCGGATAGCAATCAGCCCCAGCATTTT
CASLGPDSNQPQHF
>TRBJ1-5|NA|TRBV2|NA
TGTGCCACCTCACGGGATAGCAATCAGCCCCAGCATTTT
CATSRDSNQPQHF
>TRBJ1-1|NA|TRBV28|NA
TGTGCCAGCAGTTTTTCCAGGGCAGCTTTCTTT
CASSFSRAAFF
>TRBJ1-1|NA|TRBV29-1|TRBD1
TGCAGCGTCGGGACAGGCTTAAACACTGAAGCTTTCTTT
CSVGTGLNTEAFF
>TRBJ1-2|NA|TRBV6-5|TRBD1
TGCGCCAGCAGTGACAGGGGAAACTATGGCTACACCTTC
CASSDRGNYGYTF
>TRBJ2-3|NA|TRBV14|NA
TGTGCCAGCAGCCAGCCCAGCGGACTTAGCACAGATACGCAGTATTTT
CASSQPSGLSTDTQYF
>TRBJ1-2|NA|TRBV5-5|NA
TGTGCCAGCAGCCCCCAACCGCAGAATTATGGCTACACCTTC
CASSPQPQNYGYTF
>TRBJ1-2|NA|TRBV15|NA
TGTGCCACCAGCAGAGATCGAGGATGGGATGGCTACACCTTC
CATSRDRGWDGYTF
>TRBJ1-1|NA|TRBV5-6|NA
TGTGCCAGCAGCTGGCGAGGGTGGGGATCTTGGAACACTGAAGCTTTCTTT
CASSWRGWGSWNTEAFF
>TRBJ1-2|NA|TRBV5-6|NA
TGTGCCAGCAGCCCTGACACGAGGGACTATGGCTACACCTTC
CASSPDTRDYGYTF
>TRBJ1-5|once|TRBV2|NA
TGTGCCAGCAGGGAGATTAATCAGCCCCAGCATTTT
CASREINQPQHF
>TRBJ2-1|NA|TRBV5-1|NA
TGCGCCAGCACCCCAGACAGGAGCTCCTACAATGAGCAGTTCTTC
CASTPDRSSYNEQFF
>TRBJ1-2|NA|TRBV19|NA
TGTGCCAGTAGTATCTACAGGGAATATGGCTACACCTTC
CASSIYREYGYTF
>TRBJ2-2|NA|TRBV7-2|TRBD1
TGTGCCAGCAGCTTTTCCGGGACAGGGCACACCGGGGAGCTGTTTTTT
CASSFSGTGHTGELFF
>TRBJ1-1|NA|TRBV2|NA
TGTGCCAGCAGTGCTAACGGGGGGGGCACTGAAGCTTTCTTT
CASSANGGGTEAFF
>TRBJ2-5|once|TRBV28|TRBD1
TGTGCCAGCATTGGACAGGGATTCCAAGAGACCCAGTACTTC
CASIGQGFQETQYF
>TRBJ1-5|few|TRBV5-6|NA
TGTGCCAGCAGCTTATCGCCTCGTGGGGGGAATCAGCCCCAGCATTTT
CASSLSPRGGNQPQHF
>TRBJ2-1|NA|TRBV6-6|NA
TGTGCCAGCACGGACAGAAGCTCCTACAATGAGCAGTTCTTC
CASTDRSSYNEQFF
>TRBJ2-1|NA|TRBV5-6|NA
TGTGCCAGCAGCTTGGGAGGTTACAATGAGCAGTTCTTC
CASSLGGYNEQFF
>TRBJ2-3|NA|TRBV18|NA
TGTGCCAGCTCACCACCTGGACAGACGAGCACAGATACGCAGTATTTT
CASSPPGQTSTDTQYF
>TRBJ2-1|NA|TRBV11-3|TRBD2
TGTGCCAGCAGCTTAGATCCGGGGGGAGAGAATGAGCAGTTCTTC
CASSLDPGGENEQFF
>TRBJ2-7|NA|TRBV4-1|TRBD2
TGCGCCAGCAGCCAGTTGACTAGCGGGTACTCCTACGAGCAGTACTTC
CASSQLTSGYSYEQYF
>TRBJ2-7|NA|TRBV7-9|TRBD1
TGTGCCAGCAGCCCGGGGACAGGACCCTACGAGCAGTACTTC
CASSPGTGPYEQYF
>TRBJ2-5|NA|TRBV7-2|TRBD2
TGTGCCAGCAGCTTAGCCCCCGGGACTAGCGGAGAGCTGTCCCAGTACTTC
CASSLAPGTSGELSQYF
>TRBJ2-1|NA|TRBV28|NA
TGTGCCAAGAGCAGGTCCAACGGAGAGCAGTTCTTC
CAKSRSNGEQFF
>TRBJ2-5|NA|TRBV6-5|TRBD2
TGTGCCAGCAGTTACTCGGGGGGGATTCCGGAGACCCAGTACTTC
CASSYSGGIPETQYF
>TRBJ2-7|NA|TRBV27|NA
TGCGCCAGCAGTCCGGAGGCCCGACTAGGCGAGGTGAAAAACGAGCAGTACTTC
CASSPEARLGEVKNEQYF
>TRBJ2-7|NA|TRBV5-4|NA
TGTGCCAGCAGCTGGCCCTCGGGCGTAGACAGCTCCTACGAGCAGTACTTC
CASSWPSGVDSSYEQYF